Presented here are 20 T cell receptor beta chains from one specimen sequenced in a study of blood T cell repertoires in COVID-19. Measured with immunoSEQ multiplex PCR; TCRdb has only the in-frame clones, and not every one. This table holds over 150,000 clones, about four fifths found once. The sequencing sample was made of peripheral blood. These receptors all stem from a man between 18 and 29 years old with active or convalescent COVID-19.

The chain combines TRBV15 with TRBJ2-5, with TRBD1 matching 9 bases. Germline loops: CDR1 LNHNV, CDR2 YYDKDF (reference sequence). Trimming cost V 2 bases and J 4 bases; bases outside gene matches: 8. The CDR3 contains 16 residues. For the CDR3, the DNA is TGTGCCACCAGCAGATTACAGGGGGCAGGGAGAGAGACCCAGTACTTC. It codes for CATSRLQGAGRETQYF.

This chain links TRBV19 with TRBJ1-6; 9 bases agree with TRBD1. The V and J ends lost 5 bases and 10 bases, in that order; junction bases with no gene match: 6. The CDR3 length is 14 residues. The germline gives CDR1 LNHDA, CDR2 SQIVND (reference sequence). This CDR3 reads CASSVDRGSSPLHF. For the CDR3, the DNA is TGTGCCAGTAGTGTTGACAGGGGGAGCTCACCCCTCCACTTT.

The chain combines TRBV7-3 with TRBJ2-7; no clear D. CDR1 is SGHTA and CDR2 is FQGTGA in the germline V gene. The CDR3 length is 13 residues. The V gene lost 1 base and the J gene lost 1 base, with 5 bases spanning the gap. Here the CDR3 reads CASSLSHSYEQYF. CDR3 bases: TGTGCCAGCAGCTTAAGTCATTCCTACGAGCAGTACTTC.

The J gene is TRBJ1-5, the V gene TRBV19; unclear D gene. CDR3 length: 14 amino acids. V was trimmed by 5 bases and J by 0 bases, leaving 8 bases between them. Germline CDR1 is LNHDA and CDR2 is SQIVND (reference sequence). The CDR3 loop is CASSRGNSNQPQHF. In nucleotides, the CDR3 is TGTGCCAGTAGTCGCGGTAATAGCAATCAGCCCCAGCATTTT.

This sequence joins TRBV28 and TRBJ1-5, with D perhaps TRBD1 (5 bases). This CDR3 region has 13 residues. V lost 6 bases to trimming and J lost 2 bases, with 8 bases between them. Per the germline V gene, CDR1 is MDHEN and CDR2 is SYDVKM. The CDR3 DNA reads as TGTGCCAGCAGGCTAGGGGGCAATCAGCCCCAGCATTTT. Protein sequence: CASRLGGNQPQHF.

The chain links TRBV11-2 to TRBJ2-1, with TRBD2 identical over 14 bases. The CDR3 spans 16 residues. Trimming at V came to 4 bases and at J to 7 bases, leaving 6 bases not matched to a gene. CDR1 is SGHAT and CDR2 is FQNNGV in the germline V gene. The CDR3 DNA sequence: TGTGCCAGCAGCTCTGGGACTAGCGGGAGTGAAAATGAGCAGTTCTTC. This encodes CASSSGTSGSENEQFF.

The rearrangement uses TRBV7-3 and TRBJ1-1; TRBD1 agrees at 12 bases. With 7 bases clipped from V and 3 bases from J, the junction kept 9 bases outside the gene matches. Germline values: CDR1 SGHTA, CDR2 FQGTGA. This CDR3 contains 16 residues. The CDR3 nucleotides are TGTGCCAGCATCATCCGGGACAGGGGGCCGGACACTGAAGCTTTCTTT. It codes for CASIIRDRGPDTEAFF.

The chain is built from TRBV18 and TRBJ2-7, with TRBD2 matching over 14 bases. The V segment lost 2 bases and the J segment 0 bases; nucleotides outside the gene matches: 3. The CDR3 sequence is 17 residues long. Germline lookup yields CDR1 KGHSH and CDR2 LQKENI. CDR3 DNA sequence: TGTGCCAGCTCACCAGGGACTAGCGGGAGTTTCTCCTACGAGCAGTACTTC. Translated, it gives CASSPGTSGSFSYEQYF.

The chain recombines TRBV5-4 with TRBJ2-1, with 7 bases identical to TRBD1. The CDR3 is 15 amino acids. V was pared by 1 base and J by 5 bases, with 6 bases of the junction left unmatched. Germline V lookup: CDR1 SGHNT, CDR2 YYREEE (reference sequence). CDR3 in amino acids: CASSLIGDRDNEQFF. CDR3 bases: TGTGCCAGCAGCTTGATAGGAGACAGGGACAATGAGCAGTTCTTC. Looking up the rest from reference TRBV5-4 and TRBJ2-1 gives the full variable domain: ETGVTQSPTHLIKTRGQQVTLRCSSQSGHNTVSWYQQALGQGPQFIFQYYREEENGRGNFPPRFSGLQFPNYSSELNVNALELDDSALYLCASSLIGDRDNEQFFGPGTRLTVL.

The chain joins TRBV5-4 to TRBJ2-1, with 9 bases identical to TRBD1. Trimming removed 4 bases from V and 0 bases from J; junction bases left unmatched: 5. The CDR3 covers 16 residues. Germline V gives CDR1 SGHNT, CDR2 YYREEE (reference sequence). CDR3: CASSTGQGSSYNEQFF. The CDR3 DNA reads as TGTGCCAGCAGCACCGGACAGGGGAGCTCCTACAATGAGCAGTTCTTC.

The V gene is TRBV11-2, the J gene TRBJ2-2; the match to TRBD2 covers 9 bases. CDR1 and CDR2 from the germline V gene are SGHAT and FQNNGV. There are 16 residues in the CDR3. V lost 5 bases and J lost 5; bases outside the gene matches: 9. CDR3 sequence: CASSPPAGGPTGELFF. Here the CDR3 DNA reads TGTGCCAGCAGCCCCCCGGCGGGGGGGCCGACCGGGGAGCTGTTTTTT.

Written as DNA, the CDR3 is TGTGCCAGCAGAGTACTAGCGGGAATCGATGAGCAGTTCTTC. Its protein is CASRVLAGIDEQFF. The V and J genes are TRBV6-4 and TRBJ2-1, with 10 bases that match TRBD2. Germline CDR1 is MRHNA and CDR2 is SNTAGT. The J segment lost 8 bases and the V segment lost 6 bases, leaving 7 bases of the junction unmatched. The CDR3 totals 14 residues.

V and J are TRBV7-8 and TRBJ2-5; 9 nucleotides match TRBD2. This CDR3 is 16 amino acids long. CDR1 is SGHVS, CDR2 FQNEAQ, per germline. The V and J ends lost 2 bases and 3 bases, in that order; junction bases with no gene match: 7. CDR3 region: CASSLRRGGRKETQYF. The DNA of the CDR3 is TGTGCCAGCAGCTTACGGCGGGGGGGCCGGAAAGAGACCCAGTACTTC.

The chain carries TRBV3-1 (or the pseudogene TRBV3-2) and TRBJ1-1; D might be TRBD1 (5 bases). With 1 base removed from V and 3 bases from J, the gap between germline ends came to 12 bases. The germline CDR1 and CDR2 sequences are LGHDT and YNNKEL (reference sequence). The CDR3 is 15 residues long. The CDR3 spells CASSQGGGADTEAFF. In DNA form, the CDR3 reads TGTGCCAGCAGCCAAGGAGGAGGGGCTGACACTGAAGCTTTCTTT.

The chain carries TRBV28 and TRBJ2-1, with D perhaps TRBD1 (5 bases). The germline V gene encodes CDR1 MDHEN and CDR2 SYDVKM. Trimming took 2 bases from V and 8 from J, leaving 19 bases between them. The CDR3 is made up of 16 amino acids. The CDR3: CASSLPPWVQGYEQFF. CDR3 coding DNA: TGTGCCAGCAGTTTACCCCCCTGGGTCCAGGGATATGAGCAGTTCTTC.

The J gene is TRBJ2-7, the V gene TRBV27; 8 bases line up with TRBD1. V gave up 4 bases and J gave up 3 bases; unmatched junction bases: 5. Germline loops: CDR1 MNHEY, CDR2 SMNVEV (reference sequence). There are 14 residues in the CDR3. CDR3 bases: TGTGCCAGCAGTTCCCCTGGGACAGGCTACGAGCAGTACTTC. It yields the protein CASSSPGTGYEQYF.

The rearrangement links TRBV4-1 to TRBJ2-1, with TRBD2 matching 12 bases. After removal of 2 bases from V and 10 bases from J, the junction contained 12 bases not matched to a gene. The CDR3 runs 17 residues. The V gene's germline CDR1 is MGHRA and CDR2 YSYEKL. The CDR3 nucleotides are TGCGCCAGCAGCCAAATGCCACTAGCGGGGGGTGGCATGGAGCAGTTCTTC. Translation: CASSQMPLAGGGMEQFF.

The J gene is TRBJ1-2, the V gene TRBV5-6; 8 bases are a match to TRBD1. Germline CDR1 reads SGHDT; CDR2 reads YYEEEE. Trimming at V came to 3 bases and at J to 7 bases, leaving 5 bases not matched to a gene. The CDR3 extends over 13 amino acids. As DNA, the CDR3 is TGTGCCAGCAGCTCTAGGACAGGGACTGGCTACACCTTC. Its protein is CASSSRTGTGYTF.

The chain uses TRBV19 and TRBJ1-4; D call uncertain. The germline gives CDR1 LNHDA, CDR2 SQIVND (reference sequence). Trimming removed 4 bases from V and 2 bases from J, with 17 bases in between. This CDR3 spans 17 amino acids. The chain's CDR3 is CASSTQSAGYTNEKLFF. The CDR3 DNA reads TGTGCCAGTAGTACGCAAAGCGCGGGGTATACTAATGAAAAACTGTTTTTT.

CDR3: CASSLDLPAEAFF. DNA for the CDR3: TGTGCCAGCAGCTTGGACCTACCCGCTGAAGCTTTCTTT. This rearrangement joins TRBV5-5 to TRBJ1-1, with D hard to call. Trimming took 0 bases from V and 6 from J, leaving 9 bases between them. The germline V gene encodes CDR1 SGHKS and CDR2 YYEKEE (reference sequence). This CDR3 comprises 13 residues.